This T cell receptor beta chain emerged from a study of technical replicates of blood from a few donors. The protocol was immunoSEQ multiplex PCR, while the TCRdb copy is restricted to in-frame clones and leaves out a portion. This table holds under 85,000 clones, 95% to 98% found once. Sequenced: T cells isolated from PBMCs. The source of this sequence is a human donor in good health.

The CDR3 coding sequence is TGTGCCAGCAGTTTGATGAGTCGAAATGAGCAGTTCTTC. Its translation: CASSLMSRNEQFF. The chain recombines TRBV27 with TRBJ2-1; D is unresolved. Trimming removed 3 bases at V and 7 bases at J, with 10 bases between. Germline V lookup: CDR1 MNHEY, CDR2 SMNVEV (reference sequence). The CDR3 is made up of 13 amino acids.